This T cell receptor (beta chain) came from a study of CD8 T cells in ankylosing spondylitis. This clonotype was detected a few times. As yet, its antigen is unknown. Study results and limitations: Relatively scarce in peripheral blood, disease-linked clones were CD8+. For ankylosing spondylitis blood, a TCR beta motif of about 8 highly homologous variants appeared characteristic.

Making use of molecular barcodes, quantitative 5'-RACE generated TCR beta libraries. Using its own MiXCR run on the 5' RACE reads, TCRdb lists one record per CDR3 protein. Of about 700,000 distinct CDR3 sequences listed, around 17% are singletons. The CDR3 length is 16 residues. V dropped 5 bases and J dropped 2; count of bases not matched to a gene: 11. The sequenced sample was blood, either unsorted or a sorted T cell fraction (not recorded which). The source of this sequence is a male donor with ankylosing spondylitis. The rearrangement uses TRBV12-3 or TRBV12-4 and TRBJ1-1, with 7 positions matching TRBD1. Here the CDR3 DNA reads TGTGCCAGCAGTCCTAGACAGGGTGATGACAACACTGAAGCTTTCTTT. Translation gives CASSPRQGDDNTEAFF.